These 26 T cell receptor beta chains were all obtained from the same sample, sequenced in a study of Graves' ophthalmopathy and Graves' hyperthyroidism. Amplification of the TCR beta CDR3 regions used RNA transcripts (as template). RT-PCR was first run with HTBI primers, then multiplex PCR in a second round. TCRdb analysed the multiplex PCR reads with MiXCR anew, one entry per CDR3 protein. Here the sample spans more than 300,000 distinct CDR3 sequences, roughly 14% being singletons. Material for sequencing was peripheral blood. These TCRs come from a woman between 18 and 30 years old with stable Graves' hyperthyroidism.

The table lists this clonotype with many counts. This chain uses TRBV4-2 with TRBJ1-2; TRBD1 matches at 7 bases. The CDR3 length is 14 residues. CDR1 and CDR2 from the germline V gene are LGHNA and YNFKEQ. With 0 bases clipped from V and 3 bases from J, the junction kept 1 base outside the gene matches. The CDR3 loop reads CASSQETGDYGYTF. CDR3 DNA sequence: TGTGCCAGCAGCCAAGAAACAGGGGACTATGGCTACACCTTC.

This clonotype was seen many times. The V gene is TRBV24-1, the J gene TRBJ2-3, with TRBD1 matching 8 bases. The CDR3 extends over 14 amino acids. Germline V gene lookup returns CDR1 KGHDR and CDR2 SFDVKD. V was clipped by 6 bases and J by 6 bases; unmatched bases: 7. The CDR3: CATSPRGLGDTQYF. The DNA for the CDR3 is TGTGCCACCAGTCCCAGGGGGCTGGGTGATACGCAGTATTTT.

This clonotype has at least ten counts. CDR3 DNA: TGCAGCGTTGAAGAGCTAGTGAACTATGGCTACACCTTC. Amino acid sequence: CSVEELVNYGYTF. V usage is TRBV29-1 and J usage is TRBJ1-2, with D unresolved. Germline CDR1 SQVTM, CDR2 ANQGSEA. The CDR3 is 13 amino acids. V lost 0 bases and J 2 bases, leaving 7 bases between the germline ends.

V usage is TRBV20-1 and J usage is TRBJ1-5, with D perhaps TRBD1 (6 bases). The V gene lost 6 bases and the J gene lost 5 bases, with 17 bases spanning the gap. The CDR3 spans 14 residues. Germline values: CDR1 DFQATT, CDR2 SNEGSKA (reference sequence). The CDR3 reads CSARLGAGDQPQHF. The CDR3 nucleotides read TGCAGTGCGAGATTGGGGGCTGGGGATCAGCCCCAGCATTTT.

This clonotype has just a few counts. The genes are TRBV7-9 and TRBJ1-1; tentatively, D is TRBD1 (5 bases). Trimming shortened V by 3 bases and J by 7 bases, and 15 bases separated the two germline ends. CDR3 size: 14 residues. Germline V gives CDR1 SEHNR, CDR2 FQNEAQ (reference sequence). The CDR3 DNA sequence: TGTGCCAGCAGCTTTGGGCAGGGAACGGGTGAAGCTTTCTTT. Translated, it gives CASSFGQGTGEAFF.

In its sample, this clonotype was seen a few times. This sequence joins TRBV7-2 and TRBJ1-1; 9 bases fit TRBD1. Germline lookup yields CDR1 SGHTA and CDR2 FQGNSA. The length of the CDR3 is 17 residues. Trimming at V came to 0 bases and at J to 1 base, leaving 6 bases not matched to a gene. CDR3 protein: CASSLAPYRGPNTEAFF. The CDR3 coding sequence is TGTGCCAGCAGCTTAGCCCCTTACAGGGGGCCGAACACTGAAGCTTTCTTT.

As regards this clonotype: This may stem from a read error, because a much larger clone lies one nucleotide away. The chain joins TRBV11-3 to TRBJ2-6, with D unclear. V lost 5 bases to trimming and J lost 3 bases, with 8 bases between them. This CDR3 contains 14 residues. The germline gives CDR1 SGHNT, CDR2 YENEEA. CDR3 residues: CASSQSFGANVLTF. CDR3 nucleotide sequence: TGTGCCAGCAGCCAATCGTTTGGGGCCAACGTCCTGACTTTC.

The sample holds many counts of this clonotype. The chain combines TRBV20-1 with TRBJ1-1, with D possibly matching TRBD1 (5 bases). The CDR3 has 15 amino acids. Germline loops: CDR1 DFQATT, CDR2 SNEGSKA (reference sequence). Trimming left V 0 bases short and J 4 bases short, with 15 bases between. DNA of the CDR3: TGCAGTGCTAGAGATCCACTTCGGAGGGGCACTGAAGCTTTCTTT. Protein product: CSARDPLRRGTEAFF.

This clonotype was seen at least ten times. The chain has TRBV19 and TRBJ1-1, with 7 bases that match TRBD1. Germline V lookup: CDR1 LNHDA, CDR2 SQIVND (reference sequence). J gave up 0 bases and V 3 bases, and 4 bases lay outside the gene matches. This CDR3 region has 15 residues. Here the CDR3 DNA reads TGTGCCAGTAGTATTACAGGGGCGCTGAACACTGAAGCTTTCTTT. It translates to CASSITGALNTEAFF.

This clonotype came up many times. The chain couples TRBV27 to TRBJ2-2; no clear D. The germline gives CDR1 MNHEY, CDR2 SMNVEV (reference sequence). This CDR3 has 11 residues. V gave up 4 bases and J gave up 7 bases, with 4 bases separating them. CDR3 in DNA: TGTGCCAGCAGTTCCTTCGGGGAGCTGTTTTTT. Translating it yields CASSSFGELFF.

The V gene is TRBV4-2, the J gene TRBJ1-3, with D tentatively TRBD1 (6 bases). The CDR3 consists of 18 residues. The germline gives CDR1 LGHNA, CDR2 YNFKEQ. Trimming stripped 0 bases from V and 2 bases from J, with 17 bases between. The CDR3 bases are TGTGCCAGCAGCCAAGACGGGGGGCCAATAGATACTGGAAACACCATATATTTT. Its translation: CASSQDGGPIDTGNTIYF.

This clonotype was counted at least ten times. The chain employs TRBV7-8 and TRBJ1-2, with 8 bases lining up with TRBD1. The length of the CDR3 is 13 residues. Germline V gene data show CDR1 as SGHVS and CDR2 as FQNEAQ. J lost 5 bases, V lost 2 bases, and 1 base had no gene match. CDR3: CASSLRTGYGYTF. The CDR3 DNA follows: TGTGCCAGCAGCTTACGGACAGGGTATGGCTACACCTTC.

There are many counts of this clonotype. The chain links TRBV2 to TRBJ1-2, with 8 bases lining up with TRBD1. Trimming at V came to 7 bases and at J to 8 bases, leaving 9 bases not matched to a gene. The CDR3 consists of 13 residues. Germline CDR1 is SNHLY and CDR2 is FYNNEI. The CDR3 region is CASINRGLRGYTF. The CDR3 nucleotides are TGTGCCAGCATCAACAGGGGGTTAAGGGGCTACACCTTC.

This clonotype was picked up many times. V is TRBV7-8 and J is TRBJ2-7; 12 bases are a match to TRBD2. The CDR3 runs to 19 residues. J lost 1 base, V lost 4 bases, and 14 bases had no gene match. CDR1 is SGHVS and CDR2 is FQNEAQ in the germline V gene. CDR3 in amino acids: CASSSSLAGGSMGSYEQYF. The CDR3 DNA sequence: TGTGCCAGCAGCTCGTCACTAGCGGGGGGCTCAATGGGGTCCTACGAGCAGTACTTC. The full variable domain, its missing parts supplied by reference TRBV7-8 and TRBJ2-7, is GAGVSQSPRYKVAKRGQDVALRCDPISGHVSLFWYQQALGQGPEFLTYFQNEAQLDKSGLPSDRFFAERPEGSVSTLKIQRTQQEDSAVYLCASSSSLAGGSMGSYEQYFGPGTRLTVT.

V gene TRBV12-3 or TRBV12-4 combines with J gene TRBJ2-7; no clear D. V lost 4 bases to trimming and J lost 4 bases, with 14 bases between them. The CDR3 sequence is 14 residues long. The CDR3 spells CASSSKEKLYEQYF. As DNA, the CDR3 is TGTGCCAGCAGTTCGAAGGAGAAACTTTACGAGCAGTACTTC.

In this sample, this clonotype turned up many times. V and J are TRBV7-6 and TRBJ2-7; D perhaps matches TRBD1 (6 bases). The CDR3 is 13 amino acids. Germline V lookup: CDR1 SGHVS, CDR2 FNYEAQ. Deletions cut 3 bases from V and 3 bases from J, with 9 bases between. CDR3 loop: CASSFNRDYEQYF. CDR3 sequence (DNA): TGTGCCAGCAGCTTTAACAGGGACTACGAGCAGTACTTC. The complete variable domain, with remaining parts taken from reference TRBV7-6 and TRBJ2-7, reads GAGVSQSPRYKVTKRGQDVALRCDPISGHVSLYWYRQALGQGPEFLTYFNYEAQQDKSGLPNDRFSAERPEGSISTLTIQRTEQRDSAMYRCASSFNRDYEQYFGPGTRLTVT.

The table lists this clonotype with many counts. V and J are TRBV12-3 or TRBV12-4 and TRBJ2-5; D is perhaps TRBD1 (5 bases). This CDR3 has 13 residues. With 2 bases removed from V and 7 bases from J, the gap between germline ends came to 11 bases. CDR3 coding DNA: TGTGCCAGCAGTTTACAGGGCGTGAGGACCCAGTACTTC. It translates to CASSLQGVRTQYF.

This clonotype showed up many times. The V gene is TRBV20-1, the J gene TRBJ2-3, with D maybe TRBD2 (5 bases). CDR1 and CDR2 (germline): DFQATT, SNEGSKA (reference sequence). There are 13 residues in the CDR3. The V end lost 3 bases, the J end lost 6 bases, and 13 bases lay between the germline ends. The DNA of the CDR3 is TGCAGTGCTAGTATGGGGAGAGGGGATACGCAGTATTTT. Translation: CSASMGRGDTQYF.

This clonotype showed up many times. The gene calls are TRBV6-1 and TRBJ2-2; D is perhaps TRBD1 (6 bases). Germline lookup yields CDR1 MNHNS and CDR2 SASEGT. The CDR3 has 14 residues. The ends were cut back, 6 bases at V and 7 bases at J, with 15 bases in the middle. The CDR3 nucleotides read TGTGCCAGCAGGCACAGGGTAGGCGGCGGGGAGCTGTTTTTT. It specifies CASRHRVGGGELFF.

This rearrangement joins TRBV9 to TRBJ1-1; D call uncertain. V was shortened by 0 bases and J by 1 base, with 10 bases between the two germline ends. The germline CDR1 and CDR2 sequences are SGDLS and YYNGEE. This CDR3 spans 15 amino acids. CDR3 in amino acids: CASSVEAGWNTEAFF. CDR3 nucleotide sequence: TGTGCCAGCAGCGTAGAAGCGGGGTGGAACACTGAAGCTTTCTTT.

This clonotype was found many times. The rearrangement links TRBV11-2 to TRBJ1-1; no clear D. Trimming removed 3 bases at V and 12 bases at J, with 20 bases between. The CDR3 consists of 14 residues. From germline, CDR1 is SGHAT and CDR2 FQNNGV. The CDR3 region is CASSLIGRDEITFF. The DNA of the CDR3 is TGTGCCAGCAGCTTGATTGGGAGAGATGAGATAACTTTCTTT. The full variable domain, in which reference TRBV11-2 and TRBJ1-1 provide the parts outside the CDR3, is EAGVAQSPRYKIIEKRQSVAFWCNPISGHATLYWYQQILGQGPKLLIQFQNNGVVDDSQLPKDRFSAERLKGVDSTLKIQPAKLEDSAVYLCASSLIGRDEITFFGQGTRLTVV.

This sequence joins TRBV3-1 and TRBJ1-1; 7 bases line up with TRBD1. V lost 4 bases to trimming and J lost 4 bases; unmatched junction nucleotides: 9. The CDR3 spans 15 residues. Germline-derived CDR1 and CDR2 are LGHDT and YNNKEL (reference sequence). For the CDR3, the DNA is TGTGCCAGCAGCCGGGTTACAGGGGCGGGCACTGAAGCTTTCTTT. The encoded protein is CASSRVTGAGTEAFF.

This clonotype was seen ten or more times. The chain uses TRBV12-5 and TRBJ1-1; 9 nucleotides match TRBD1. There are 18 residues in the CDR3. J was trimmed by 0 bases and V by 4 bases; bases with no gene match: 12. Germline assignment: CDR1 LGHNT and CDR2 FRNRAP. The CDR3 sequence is CASGSQTMTGGMNTEAFF. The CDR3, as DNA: TGTGCTAGTGGTTCCCAGACGATGACAGGGGGTATGAACACTGAAGCTTTCTTT.

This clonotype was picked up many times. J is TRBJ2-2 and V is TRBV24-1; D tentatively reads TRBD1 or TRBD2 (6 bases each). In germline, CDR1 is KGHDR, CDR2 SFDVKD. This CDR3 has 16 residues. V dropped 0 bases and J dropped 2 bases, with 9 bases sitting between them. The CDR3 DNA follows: TGTGCCACCAGTGATTTGAAGGGGGGAAACACCGGGGAGCTGTTTTTT. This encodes CATSDLKGGNTGELFF.

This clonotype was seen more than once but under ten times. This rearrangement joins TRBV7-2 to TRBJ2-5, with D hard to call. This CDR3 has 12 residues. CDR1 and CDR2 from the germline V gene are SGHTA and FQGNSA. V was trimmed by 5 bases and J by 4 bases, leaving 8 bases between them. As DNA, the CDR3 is TGTGCCAGCAGCCTTGACATAGAGACCCAGTACTTC. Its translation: CASSLDIETQYF.

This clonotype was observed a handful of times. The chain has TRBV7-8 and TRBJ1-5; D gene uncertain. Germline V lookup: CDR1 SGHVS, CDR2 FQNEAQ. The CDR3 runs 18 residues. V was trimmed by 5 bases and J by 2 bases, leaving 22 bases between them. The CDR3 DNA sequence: TGTGCCAGCAGCCTACCGCGTGGGAGGGAAGTAGGCAATCAGCCCCAGCATTTT. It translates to CASSLPRGREVGNQPQHF.